This entry lists 10 T cell receptor beta chains sequenced from one sample in a study of T cell changes during pregnancy in multiple sclerosis. The repertoire was sequenced with immunoSEQ multiplex PCR; TCRdb's copy has only in-frame clones and lacks some. The table records around 59,000 clones, 80% to 95% of them present only once. This specimen was peripheral blood, taken in the third trimester of pregnancy. The source is a female donor in good health, enrolled as a control in a pregnancy study.

V and J are TRBV5-1 and TRBJ1-1; possibly TRBD1 for D (6 bases). Per germline, CDR1 SGHRS and CDR2 YFSETQ. Trimming cost V 4 bases and J 0 bases, with 10 bases left between them. This CDR3 contains 14 residues. Here the CDR3 DNA reads TGCGCCAGCAGCCGGGGGGACATGAACACTGAAGCTTTCTTT. Translation gives CASSRGDMNTEAFF. Combining the CDR3 with reference TRBV5-1 and TRBJ1-1 gives the whole variable domain KAGVTQTPRYLIKTRGQQVTLSCSPISGHRSVSWYQQTPGQGLQFLFEYFSETQRNKGNFPGRFSGRQFSNSRSEMNVSTLELGDSALYLCASSRGDMNTEAFFGQGTRLTVV.

The V call is TRBV28, the J call TRBJ2-3; TRBD1 is a possible D gene (5 bases). In germline, CDR1 is MDHEN, CDR2 SYDVKM. The length of the CDR3 is 16 residues. Trimming took off 3 bases at V and 5 bases at J, with 18 bases between the two ends. CDR3 bases: TGTGCCAGCAGTTTCTCGACAGAATTGGGGTTAGATACGCAGTATTTT. Protein sequence: CASSFSTELGLDTQYF.

The chain is built from TRBV19 and TRBJ1-3; no clear D. V lost 5 bases and J lost 2, with 10 bases in between. Germline V gene sequence: CDR1 LNHDA, CDR2 SQIVND (reference sequence). This CDR3 comprises 14 residues. As DNA, the CDR3 is TGTGCCAGTAGTTGGAGGGAGACTGGAAACACCATATATTTT. Its protein product is CASSWRETGNTIYF. Full variable domain (outside the CDR3, taken from reference TRBV19 and TRBJ1-3): DGGITQSPKYLFRKEGQNVTLSCEQNLNHDAMYWYRQDPGQGLRLIYYSQIVNDFQKGDIAEGYSVSREKKESFPLTVTSAQKNPTAFYLCASSWRETGNTIYFGEGSWLTVV.

This clone has a single count. The rearrangement links TRBV11-3 to TRBJ2-3; D perhaps matches TRBD1 (6 bases). The CDR3 extends over 15 amino acids. V was cut by 3 bases and J by 5 bases, with 15 bases left in between. CDR1 and CDR2 (germline): SGHNT, YENEEA. CDR3 protein: CASSFFIGGEDTQYF. The CDR3, as DNA: TGTGCCAGCAGCTTTTTCATAGGGGGTGAAGATACGCAGTATTTT.

The chain links TRBV7-6 to TRBJ1-1; no clear D gene. Germline V gene lookup returns CDR1 SGHVS and CDR2 FNYEAQ. The CDR3 contains 14 residues. V lost 5 bases, J lost 5 bases, and 15 bases lay in between. The CDR3: CASSPGPTRTEAFF. The CDR3, as DNA: TGTGCCAGCAGCCCCGGCCCCACGCGGACTGAAGCTTTCTTT.

J is TRBJ1-3 and V is TRBV23-1; D ambiguous. TRBV23-1 is an ORF; its function is uncertain. The V and J ends lost 2 bases and 0 bases respectively, with 17 bases between them. This CDR3 region has 18 residues. CDR3 DNA: TGCGCCAGCAGTCAAGCGGTGGGTGGGGAGAGCTCTGGAAACACCATATATTTT. It encodes CASSQAVGGESSGNTIYF.

The V and J genes are TRBV5-1 and TRBJ2-1, with TRBD2 identical over 8 bases. Germline V lookup: CDR1 SGHRS, CDR2 YFSETQ. The CDR3 totals 18 residues. V lost 1 base and J lost 0; bases outside the gene matches: 9. CDR3 nucleotides: TGCGCCAGCAGCTTGATAATTAGCGGGGCGTTCTCCTACAATGAGCAGTTCTTC. Translated, it gives CASSLIISGAFSYNEQFF. The whole variable domain, filled in from reference TRBV5-1 and TRBJ2-1, reads KAGVTQTPRYLIKTRGQQVTLSCSPISGHRSVSWYQQTPGQGLQFLFEYFSETQRNKGNFPGRFSGRQFSNSRSEMNVSTLELGDSALYLCASSLIISGAFSYNEQFFGPGTRLTVL.

The J gene is TRBJ2-1, the V gene TRBV5-1, with 8 bases matching TRBD2. With V trimmed by 0 bases and J by 5 bases, 7 bases remained unmatched. CDR3 size: 16 residues. Germline V lookup: CDR1 SGHRS, CDR2 YFSETQ. CDR3 sequence reads: CASSLEPAGAHNEQFF. CDR3 in DNA: TGCGCCAGCAGCTTGGAGCCAGCGGGGGCCCACAATGAGCAGTTCTTC.

This clone was recorded a few times. CDR3 protein: CAVTSDRYNEQFF. CDR3 nucleotides: TGTGCCGTAACTAGCGATCGGTACAATGAGCAGTTCTTC. The J gene is TRBJ2-1, the V gene TRBV2; TRBD2 matches 7 bases. J was trimmed by 4 bases and V by 11 bases; bases with no gene match: 8. Germline V CDR1 and CDR2: SNHLY, FYNNEI. This CDR3 region has 13 residues. The variable domain in full, with the rest retrieved from reference TRBV2 and TRBJ2-1, is EPEVTQTPSHQVTQMGQEVILRCVPISNHLYFYWYRQILGQKVEFLVSFYNNEISEKSEIFDDQFSVERPDGSNFTLKIRSTKLEDSAMYFCAVTSDRYNEQFFGPGTRLTVL.

The J gene is TRBJ2-2, the V gene TRBV2; D perhaps matches TRBD2 (6 bases). Germline V gene lookup returns CDR1 SNHLY and CDR2 FYNNEI. The CDR3 covers 13 residues. V dropped 6 bases and J dropped 5 bases, with 10 bases sitting between them. In DNA, the CDR3 is TGTGCCAGCAGCGGGAGTGGAACCGGGGAGCTGTTTTTT. Translating it yields CASSGSGTGELFF. The entire variable domain, with the rest obtained from reference TRBV2 and TRBJ2-2, is as follows: EPEVTQTPSHQVTQMGQEVILRCVPISNHLYFYWYRQILGQKVEFLVSFYNNEISEKSEIFDDQFSVERPDGSNFTLKIRSTKLEDSAMYFCASSGSGTGELFFGEGSRLTVL.